These 6 T cell receptor beta chains share one sample of origin, sequenced in a study of identical twins. TCRdb reanalysed the 5' RACE reads using MiXCR and keeps one entry per CDR3 protein. The sample gives over 500,000 distinct CDR3 sequences, less than 25% of which show up once; about 0.93% is in the top ten. These data were also filed under a second study, of T cells expressing NK-cell markers.

Sample: CD4+ T cells sorted from blood. The receptors were sampled from a woman in her late teens or twenties in good health.

This clonotype was detected once. The rearrangement joins TRBV9 to TRBJ2-5; the D call may be TRBD1 or TRBD2 (6 bases each). CDR3 length: 14 amino acids. From germline, CDR1 is SGDLS and CDR2 YYNGEE. V dropped 4 bases and J dropped 2 bases, with 12 bases sitting between them. The DNA for the CDR3 is TGTGCCAGCAGCCGGGGGCCCACTCAAGAGACCCAGTACTTC. Amino acids: CASSRGPTQETQYF. Looking up the rest from reference TRBV9 and TRBJ2-5 gives the full variable domain: DSGVTQTPKHLITATGQRVTLRCSPRSGDLSVYWYQQSLDQGLQFLIQYYNGEERAKGNILERFSAQQFPDLHSELNLSSLELGDSALYFCASSRGPTQETQYFGPGTRLLVL.

This clonotype was found a few times. The V gene is TRBV12-3 or TRBV12-4, the J gene TRBJ2-1; TRBD2 matches at 7 bases. V trimming: 4 bases; J trimming: 12 bases; junction bases outside the gene matches: 9. This CDR3 has 13 residues. The CDR3 bases are TGTGCCAGCAGTTGGTCGGGGGGAGGGAGGCAGTTCTTC. This encodes CASSWSGGGRQFF.

The rearrangement uses TRBV6-1 and TRBJ1-6; D is uncertain. CDR3 length: 14 amino acids. Trimming removed 2 bases at V and 5 bases at J, with 7 bases between. The germline CDR1 and CDR2 sequences are MNHNS and SASEGT. The CDR3 coding sequence is TGTGCCAGCAGTGAACTAGGGAATAATTCACCCCTCCACTTT. This codes for CASSELGNNSPLHF.

The rearrangement uses TRBV7-2 and TRBJ2-7; 8 bases agree with TRBD2. Germline V lookup: CDR1 SGHTA, CDR2 FQGNSA. V trimming: 1 base; J trimming: 11 bases; junction bases outside the gene matches: 7. This CDR3 region has 13 residues. The CDR3 region has the DNA TGTGCCAGCAGCTTAGATATTAGCGGGGTGAAGTACTTC. Residues: CASSLDISGVKYF.

Only a few counts were recorded for this clonotype. V gene TRBV27 combines with J gene TRBJ1-1, with TRBD1 matching 7 bases. The trim removed 6 bases at V and 0 bases at J, leaving 7 bases unmatched. CDR3 length: 15 amino acids. Per the germline V gene, CDR1 is MNHEY and CDR2 is SMNVEV (reference sequence). For the CDR3, the DNA is TGTGCCAGCAGCCAGGGGGGGAACGTGAACACTGAAGCTTTCTTT. The encoded protein is CASSQGGNVNTEAFF.

This rearrangement joins TRBV2 to TRBJ2-7, with D possibly TRBD2 on 7 matching bases. This CDR3 has 13 residues. V was clipped by 3 bases and J by 5 bases, with 11 bases between them. The V gene's germline CDR1 is SNHLY and CDR2 FYNNEI. CDR3 sequence reads: CASSEGGAHEQYF. In nucleotides, the CDR3 is TGTGCCAGCAGTGAGGGGGGGGCCCACGAGCAGTACTTC.